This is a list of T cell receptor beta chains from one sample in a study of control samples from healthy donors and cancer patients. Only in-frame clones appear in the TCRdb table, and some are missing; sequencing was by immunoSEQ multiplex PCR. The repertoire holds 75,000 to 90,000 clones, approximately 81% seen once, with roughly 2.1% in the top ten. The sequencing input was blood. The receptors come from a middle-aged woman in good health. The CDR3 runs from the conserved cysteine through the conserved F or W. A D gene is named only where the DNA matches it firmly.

CAWSAGQGTHNEQFF | TRBV30 | 15 | TRBD1
CASSLRTIIGDNEQFF | TRBV7-2 | 16 | NA
CASSAWDVIFPTEQYF | TRBV6-1 | 16 | NA
CAWSVQGVNIQYF | TRBV30 | 13 | TRBD1
CAISESVTGNPGGYGYTF | TRBV10-3 | 18 | TRBD1
CASSDRQTYEQYF | TRBV6-1 | 13 | NA
CASSTTGSGYNEQFF | TRBV6-5 | 15 | TRBD1
CSVPTQEHF | TRBV29-1 | 9 | NA
CASSQDWASSTEAFF | TRBV3-1/TRBV3-2 | 15 | NA
CASGASRVRSTDTQYF | TRBV12-5 | 16 | NA
CASSAPGPQADTQYF | TRBV10-1 | 15 | NA
CASSHRSGAYEQYF | TRBV7-8 | 14 | NA
CASSEATRASTDTQYF | TRBV6-1 | 16 | NA
CASGLRGGAETQYF | TRBV12-5 | 14 | NA
CASSPKWASYEQYF | TRBV11-1 | 14 | NA
CAWSVVGAEAFF | TRBV30 | 12 | NA
CASSLKAVRSTDTQYF | TRBV7-2 | 16 | NA
CASSTVGQAVVANTEAFF | TRBV6-2/TRBV6-3 | 18 | TRBD1
CASSSISRRQPQHF | TRBV5-8 | 14 | NA
CASSLAGLGYEQYF | TRBV5-4 | 14 | NA
CASRYTGMNTGELFF | TRBV5-4 | 15 | NA
CASSGDSYGYTF | TRBV10-2 | 12 | TRBD1
CASSYSKGTGGEQYF | TRBV6-6 | 15 | TRBD1
CASSQVAGGLNEQFF | TRBV4-3 | 15 | TRBD2
CATTRDSGGYNEQFF | TRBV19 | 15 | NA
CASSLALNLNPGETQYF | TRBV5-6 | 17 | NA
CASRVGAGDTHLNTEAFF | TRBV27 | 18 | NA
CASSESTRDTQYF | TRBV10-1 | 13 | NA